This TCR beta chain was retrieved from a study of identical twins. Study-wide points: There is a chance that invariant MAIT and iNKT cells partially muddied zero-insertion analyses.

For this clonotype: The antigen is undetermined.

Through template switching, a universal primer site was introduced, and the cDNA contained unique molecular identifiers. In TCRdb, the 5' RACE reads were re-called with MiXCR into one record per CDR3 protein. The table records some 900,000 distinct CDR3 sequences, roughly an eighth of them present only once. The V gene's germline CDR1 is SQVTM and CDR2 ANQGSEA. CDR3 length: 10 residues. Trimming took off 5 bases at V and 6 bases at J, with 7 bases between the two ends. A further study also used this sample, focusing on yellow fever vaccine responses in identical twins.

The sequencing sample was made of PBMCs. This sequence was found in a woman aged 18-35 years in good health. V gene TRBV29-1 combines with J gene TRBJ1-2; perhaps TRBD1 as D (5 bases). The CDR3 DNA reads TGCAGCGTTAAGGGGAATGGCTACACCTTC. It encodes CSVKGNGYTF.